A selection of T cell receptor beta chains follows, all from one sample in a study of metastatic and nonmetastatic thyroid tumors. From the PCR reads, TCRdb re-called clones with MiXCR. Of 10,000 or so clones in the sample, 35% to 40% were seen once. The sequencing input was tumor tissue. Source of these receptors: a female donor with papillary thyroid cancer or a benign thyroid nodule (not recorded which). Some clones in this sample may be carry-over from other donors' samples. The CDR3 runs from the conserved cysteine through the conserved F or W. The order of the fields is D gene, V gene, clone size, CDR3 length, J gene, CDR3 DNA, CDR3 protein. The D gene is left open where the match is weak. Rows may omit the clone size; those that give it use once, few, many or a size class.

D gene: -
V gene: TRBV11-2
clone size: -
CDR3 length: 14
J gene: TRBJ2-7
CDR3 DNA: TGTGCCAGCAGCCGTGACAGAGGCTCCTACGAGCAGTACTTC
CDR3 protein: CASSRDRGSYEQYF

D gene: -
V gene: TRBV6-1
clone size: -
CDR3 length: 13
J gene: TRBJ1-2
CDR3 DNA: TGTGCCAGCAGACAGGGTCTGGGGTATGGCTACACCTTC
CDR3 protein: CASRQGLGYGYTF

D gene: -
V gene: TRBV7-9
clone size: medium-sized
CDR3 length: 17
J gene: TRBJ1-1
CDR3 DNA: TGTGCCAGCAGCTTAGGTACAGGAACCCGCCGGGACACTGAAGCTTTCTTT
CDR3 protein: CASSLGTGTRRDTEAFF

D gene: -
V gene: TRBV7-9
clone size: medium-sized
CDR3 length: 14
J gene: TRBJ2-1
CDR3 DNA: TGTGCCAGCAGCCCAGAGCTCGTAAACAATGAGCAGTTCTTC
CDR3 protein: CASSPELVNNEQFF

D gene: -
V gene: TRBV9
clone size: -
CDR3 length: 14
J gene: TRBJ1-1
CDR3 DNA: TGTGCCAGCAGCGTAGCGGGCGGGAGCACTGAAGCTTTCTTT
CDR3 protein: CASSVAGGSTEAFF

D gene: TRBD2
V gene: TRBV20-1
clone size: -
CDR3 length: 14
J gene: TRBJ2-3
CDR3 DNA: TGCAGTGCCGAAGGACTAGCGGGCACAGATACGCAGTATTTT
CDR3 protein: CSAEGLAGTDTQYF

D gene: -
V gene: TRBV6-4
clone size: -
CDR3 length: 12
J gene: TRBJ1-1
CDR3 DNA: TGTGCCAGCAGTGAATGGAGGACTGAAGCTTTCTTT
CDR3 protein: CASSEWRTEAFF

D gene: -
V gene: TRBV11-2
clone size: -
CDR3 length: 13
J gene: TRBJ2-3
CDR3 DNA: TGTGCCAGCAGCTTTATCCCCACAGATACGCAGTATTTT
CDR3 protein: CASSFIPTDTQYF

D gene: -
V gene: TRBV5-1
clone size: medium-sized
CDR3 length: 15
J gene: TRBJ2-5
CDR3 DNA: TGCGCCAGCAGCTTTATCGCTCAGGTGGGAGAGACCCAGTACTTC
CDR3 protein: CASSFIAQVGETQYF

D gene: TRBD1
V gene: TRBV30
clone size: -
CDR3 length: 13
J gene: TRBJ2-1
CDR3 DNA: TGTGCCTGGGATGACAGGGGGCAGGTTGAGCAGTTCTTC
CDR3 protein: CAWDDRGQVEQFF

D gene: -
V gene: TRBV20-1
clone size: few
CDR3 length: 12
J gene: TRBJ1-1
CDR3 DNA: TGCAGTGTCACGTCGGGACCGACTGAAGCTTTCTTT
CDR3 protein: CSVTSGPTEAFF

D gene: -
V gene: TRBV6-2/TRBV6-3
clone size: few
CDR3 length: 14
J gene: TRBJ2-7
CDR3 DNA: TGTGCCAGCAGCGGCGGGGACAGCTCCTACGAGCAGTACTTC
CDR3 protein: CASSGGDSSYEQYF

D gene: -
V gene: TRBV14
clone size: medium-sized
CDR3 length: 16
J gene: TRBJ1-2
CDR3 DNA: TGTGCCAGCAGCCAAGAGTTCACAGGACAGCTTTATGGCTACACCTTC
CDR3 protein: CASSQEFTGQLYGYTF

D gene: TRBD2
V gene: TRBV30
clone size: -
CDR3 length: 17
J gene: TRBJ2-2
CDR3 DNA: TGTGCCTGGAGTGGGATTAGCGGGAGGGAGACCGCCGGGGAGCTGTTTTTT
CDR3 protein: CAWSGISGRETAGELFF

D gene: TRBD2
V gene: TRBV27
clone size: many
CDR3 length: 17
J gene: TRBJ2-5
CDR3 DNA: TGTGCCAGCAGTTTCCCGACTAGCGGGGGAAGGGAAGAGACCCAGTACTTC
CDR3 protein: CASSFPTSGGREETQYF

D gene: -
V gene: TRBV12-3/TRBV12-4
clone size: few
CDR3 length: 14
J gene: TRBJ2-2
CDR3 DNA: TGTGCCAGCAGTTTGTCCGGGGCTCGAGGGGAGCTGTTTTTT
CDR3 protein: CASSLSGARGELFF

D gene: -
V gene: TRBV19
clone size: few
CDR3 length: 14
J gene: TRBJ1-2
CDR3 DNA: TGTGCCAGTAGTATGGATAAGACTAACTATGGCTACACCTTC
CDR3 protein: CASSMDKTNYGYTF

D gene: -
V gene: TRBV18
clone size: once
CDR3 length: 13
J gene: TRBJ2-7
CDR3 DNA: TGTGCCAGCTCACCACTCCCCGGGGGAGAGCAGTACTTC
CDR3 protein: CASSPLPGGEQYF

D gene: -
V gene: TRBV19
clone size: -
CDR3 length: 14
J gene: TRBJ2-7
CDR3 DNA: TGTGCCAGTAGCGCGAGGGGAAGCTCCTACGAGCAGTACTTC
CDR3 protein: CASSARGSSYEQYF

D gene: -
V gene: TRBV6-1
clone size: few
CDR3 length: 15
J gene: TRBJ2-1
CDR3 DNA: TGTGCCAGCAGTGAATGGTCAGGGGGGTACAATGAGCAGTTCTTC
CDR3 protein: CASSEWSGGYNEQFF

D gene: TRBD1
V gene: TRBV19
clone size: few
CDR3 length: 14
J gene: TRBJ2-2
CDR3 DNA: TGTGCCAGTAGACTACAGGGGGCTTCCGGGGAGCTGTTTTTT
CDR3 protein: CASRLQGASGELFF

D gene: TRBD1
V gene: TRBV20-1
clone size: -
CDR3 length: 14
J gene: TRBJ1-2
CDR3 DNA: TGCAGTGCTAGTACCACAGGGGGGGACTATGGCTACACCTTC
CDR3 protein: CSASTTGGDYGYTF

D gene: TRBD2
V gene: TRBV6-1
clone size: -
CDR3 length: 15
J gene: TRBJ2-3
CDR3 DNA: TGTGCCAGCAGTGAAATAGCGGGAGGCACAGATACGCAGTATTTT
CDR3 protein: CASSEIAGGTDTQYF

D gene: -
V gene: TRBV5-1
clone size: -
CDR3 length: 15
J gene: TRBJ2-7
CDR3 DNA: TGCGCCAGCAGCTCCCGGGACGGACCTTCCTACGAGCAGTACTTC
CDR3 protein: CASSSRDGPSYEQYF

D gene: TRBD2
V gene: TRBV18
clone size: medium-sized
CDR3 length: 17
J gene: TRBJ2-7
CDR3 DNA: TGTGCCAGCTCACCGTCACCAGGGACTAGCTCGAGGTACGAGCAGTACTTC
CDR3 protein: CASSPSPGTSSRYEQYF

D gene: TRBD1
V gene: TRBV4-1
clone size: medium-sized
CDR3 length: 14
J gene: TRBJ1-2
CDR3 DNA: TGCGCCAGCAGCCAAGGGAGACAGGGCTATGGCTACACCTTC
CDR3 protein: CASSQGRQGYGYTF

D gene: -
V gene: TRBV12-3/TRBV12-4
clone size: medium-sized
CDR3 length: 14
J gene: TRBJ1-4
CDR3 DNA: TGTGCCAGCAGCCCGGGACGGGCGATCGGAAAACTGTTTTTT
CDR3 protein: CASSPGRAIGKLFF

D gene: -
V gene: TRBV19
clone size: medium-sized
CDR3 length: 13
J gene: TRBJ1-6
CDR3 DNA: TGTGCCACCTCCGGGACGCCAAATTCACCCCTCCACTTT
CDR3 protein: CATSGTPNSPLHF

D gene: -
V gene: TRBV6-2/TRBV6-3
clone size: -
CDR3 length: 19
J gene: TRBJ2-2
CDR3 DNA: TGTGCCAGCAGTTACTCACCAACCGTCGGAAGGGGTAGTACCGGGGAGCTGTTTTTT
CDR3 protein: CASSYSPTVGRGSTGELFF

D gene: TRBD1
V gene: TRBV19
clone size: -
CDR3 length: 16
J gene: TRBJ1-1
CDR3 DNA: TGTGCCAGTAGCGTGACAGGGGTCCACATGAACACTGAAGCTTTCTTT
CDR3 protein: CASSVTGVHMNTEAFF

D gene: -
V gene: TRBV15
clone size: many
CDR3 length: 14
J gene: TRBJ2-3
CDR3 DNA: TGTGCCACCAGCGGTCTTGACGACACAGATACGCAGTATTTT
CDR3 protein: CATSGLDDTDTQYF

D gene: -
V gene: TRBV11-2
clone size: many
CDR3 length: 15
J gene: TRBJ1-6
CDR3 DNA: TGTGCCAGCAGCTCAGTTCTAGGGGGTGATTCACCCCTCCACTTT
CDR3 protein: CASSSVLGGDSPLHF

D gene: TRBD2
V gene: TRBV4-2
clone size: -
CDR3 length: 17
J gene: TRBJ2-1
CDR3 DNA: TGTGCCAGCAGCCAAGAAAAGCGGGAGTTACCGTACAATGAGCAGTTCTTC
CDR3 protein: CASSQEKRELPYNEQFF

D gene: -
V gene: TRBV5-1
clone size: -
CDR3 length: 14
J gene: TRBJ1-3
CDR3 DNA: TGCGCCAGCAGCTTGGACGGGTTGAGAAACACCATATATTTT
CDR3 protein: CASSLDGLRNTIYF

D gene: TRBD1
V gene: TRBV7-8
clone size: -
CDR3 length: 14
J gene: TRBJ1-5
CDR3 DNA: TGTGCCAGCAGCCCCGACAGGGGGGATCAGCCCCAGCATTTT
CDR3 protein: CASSPDRGDQPQHF

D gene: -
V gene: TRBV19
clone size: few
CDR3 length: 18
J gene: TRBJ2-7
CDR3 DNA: TGTGCCAGTAGCGCGGGGGGGGACAGGATGCCCCGGGGGTACGAGCAGTACTTC
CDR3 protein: CASSAGGDRMPRGYEQYF

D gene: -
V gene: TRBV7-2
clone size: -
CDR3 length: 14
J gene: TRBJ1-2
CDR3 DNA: TGTGCCAGCAGCTTATGTTACTCTAACTATTGCTACACCTTC
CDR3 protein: CASSLCYSNYCYTF

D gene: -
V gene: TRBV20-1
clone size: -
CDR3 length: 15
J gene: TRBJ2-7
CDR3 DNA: TGCAGTGCTAGAGATAGTAGGGCAGAAATCTACGAGCAGTACTTC
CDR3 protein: CSARDSRAEIYEQYF

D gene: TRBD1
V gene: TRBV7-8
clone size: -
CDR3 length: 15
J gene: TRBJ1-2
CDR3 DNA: TGTGCCAGCAGCCCTGCCGACAGGGCGGACTATGGCTACACCTTC
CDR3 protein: CASSPADRADYGYTF

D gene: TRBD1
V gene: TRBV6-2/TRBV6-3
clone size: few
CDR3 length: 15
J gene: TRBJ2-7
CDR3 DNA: TGTGCCAGCAGTTACCCAACAGGGGGCTCCTACGAGCAGTACTTC
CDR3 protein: CASSYPTGGSYEQYF

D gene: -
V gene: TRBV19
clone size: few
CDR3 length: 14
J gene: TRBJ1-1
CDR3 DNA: TGTGCCAGTAGTCCTCACTGGGAGTCCACTGAAGCTTTCTTT
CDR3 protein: CASSPHWESTEAFF

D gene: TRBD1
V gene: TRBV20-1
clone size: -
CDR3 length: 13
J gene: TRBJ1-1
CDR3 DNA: TGCAGTGCTGCCGGGACAGGGAACACTGAAGCTTTCTTT
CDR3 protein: CSAAGTGNTEAFF

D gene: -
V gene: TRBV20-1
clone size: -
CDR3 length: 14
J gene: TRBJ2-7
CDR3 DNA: TGCAGTGCTAGAGTAGTGGGCCTCGGCTACGAGCAGTACTTC
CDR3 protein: CSARVVGLGYEQYF

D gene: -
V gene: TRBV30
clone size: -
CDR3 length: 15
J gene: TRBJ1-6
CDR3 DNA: TGTGCCGTGGCGGCCAACGCCCTCCATAATTCACCCCTCCACTTT
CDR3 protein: CAVAANALHNSPLHF